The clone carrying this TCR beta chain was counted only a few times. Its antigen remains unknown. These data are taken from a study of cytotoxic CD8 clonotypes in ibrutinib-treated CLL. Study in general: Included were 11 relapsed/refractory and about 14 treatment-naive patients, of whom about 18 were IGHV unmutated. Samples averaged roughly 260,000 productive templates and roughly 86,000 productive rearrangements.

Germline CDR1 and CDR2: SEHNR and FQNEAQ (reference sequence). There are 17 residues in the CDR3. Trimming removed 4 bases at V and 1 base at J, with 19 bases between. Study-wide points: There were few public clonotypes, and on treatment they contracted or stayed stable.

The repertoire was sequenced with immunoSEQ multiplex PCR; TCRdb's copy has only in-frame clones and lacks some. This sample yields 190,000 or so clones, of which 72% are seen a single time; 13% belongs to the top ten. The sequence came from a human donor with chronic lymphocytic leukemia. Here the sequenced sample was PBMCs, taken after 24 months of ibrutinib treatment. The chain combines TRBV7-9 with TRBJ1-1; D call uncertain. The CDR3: CASSSTQRSTQNTEAFF. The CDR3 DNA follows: TGTGCCAGCAGCTCCACACAAAGATCGACCCAGAACACTGAAGCTTTCTTT.